Listed here are 9 T cell receptor beta chains from one sample, sequenced in a study of control samples from healthy donors and cancer patients (TCRdb year 2020). Libraries were made using the immunoSEQ multiplex PCR assay. TCRdb provides this immuneACCESS table in a form limited to in-frame rearrangements. Some clones are lacking; in checked studies, under half of them reflect an unresolved V gene, and why the rest are absent is not known. Present in this sample are some 150,000 clones, around 94% of which were seen just once. 13% to 15% of the sample is held by the ten biggest clonotypes. The specimen sequenced was PBMCs. These receptors were taken from a man aged 60 to 69 with colorectal cancer.

V usage is TRBV4-3 and J usage is TRBJ2-2; TRBD1 aligns across 7 bases. This CDR3 contains 18 residues. Germline V lookup: CDR1 LGHNA, CDR2 YSLEER. Germline trimming cut 0 bases from V and 4 bases from J; bases unmatched to any gene: 11. For the CDR3, the DNA is TGCGCCAGCAGCCAAGATCTCGTAGACAGGGAAGGCACCGGGGAGCTGTTTTTT. This codes for CASSQDLVDREGTGELFF.

In this sample, this clone turned up once. The chain employs TRBV30 and TRBJ2-2; TRBD1 aligns across 7 bases. Germline CDR1 is GTSNPN and CDR2 is SVGIG (reference sequence). This CDR3 is built from 16 residues. The V gene end was trimmed by 0 bases and the J gene end by 0 bases; junction bases not matched to a gene: 4. The CDR3 sequence is CAWSVPGTANTGELFF. In nucleotides, the CDR3 is TGTGCCTGGAGTGTACCGGGGACAGCGAACACCGGGGAGCTGTTTTTT.

The chain combines TRBV19 with TRBJ1-2, with 9 bases that match TRBD1. From germline, CDR1 is LNHDA and CDR2 SQIVND (reference sequence). This CDR3 is 16 amino acids long. J gave up 2 bases and V 2 bases, and 6 bases lay outside the gene matches. CDR3 sequence (DNA): TGTGCCAGTAGTATACAAACAGGGGGCAGGAACTATGGCTACACCTTC. It is translated as CASSIQTGGRNYGYTF.

V usage is TRBV27 and J usage is TRBJ1-5, with TRBD1 matching over 9 bases. V shed 5 bases, J shed 4 bases, and the junction held 3 bases outside the gene matches. Germline V gene sequence: CDR1 MNHEY, CDR2 SMNVEV (reference sequence). The CDR3 loop spans 14 amino acids. The CDR3 DNA follows: TGTGCCAGCAGTCCGGACAGGGGAAATCAGCCCCAGCATTTT. Amino acids: CASSPDRGNQPQHF.

CDR3 region: CASSYRLDRGYEQYF. The CDR3 coding sequence is TGTGCCAGCAGTTACCGGTTGGACAGGGGCTACGAGCAGTACTTC. The chain has TRBV6-5 and TRBJ2-7, with 9 bases that match TRBD1. This CDR3 has 15 residues. The trim removed 2 bases at V and 3 bases at J, leaving 5 bases unmatched. The germline gives CDR1 MNHEY, CDR2 SVGAGI.

V is TRBV19 and J is TRBJ2-2; D remains unclear. The length of the CDR3 is 15 residues. V was trimmed by 3 bases and J by 6 bases, leaving 14 bases between them. Germline V gives CDR1 LNHDA, CDR2 SQIVND (reference sequence). The CDR3 sequence: CASSIPPPPAGELFF. The DNA for the CDR3 is TGTGCCAGTAGTATTCCCCCCCCACCGGCCGGGGAGCTGTTTTTT.

The V and J genes are TRBV5-4 and TRBJ1-4, with TRBD1 identical over 8 bases. CDR1 is SGHNT, CDR2 YYREEE, per germline (reference sequence). The CDR3 runs to 18 residues. Trimming removed 0 bases from V and 6 bases from J; junction bases left unmatched: 13. The CDR3 loop is CASSLGISPDRGDEKLFF. As DNA, the CDR3 is TGTGCCAGCAGCTTGGGGATTTCCCCCGACAGGGGAGATGAAAAACTGTTTTTT.

The table lists this clone with a count of one. The chain is built from TRBV5-6 and TRBJ2-5, with D hard to call. Trimming removed 7 bases from V and 2 bases from J, with 15 bases in between. The CDR3 contains 14 residues. Germline V gene sequence: CDR1 SGHDT, CDR2 YYEEEE. CDR3 residues: CASREVQSQETQYF. CDR3 nucleotide sequence: TGTGCCAGCCGAGAAGTACAGTCTCAAGAGACCCAGTACTTC.

Of note for this clone: Other DNA sequences from this sample encode an identical CDR3 as well. V and J are TRBV9 and TRBJ1-6, with 9 bases that match TRBD1. Germline V lookup: CDR1 SGDLS, CDR2 YYNGEE. The J segment lost 7 bases and the V segment lost 0 bases, leaving 2 bases of the junction unmatched. This CDR3 has 15 residues. The CDR3, as DNA: TGTGCCAGCAGCGTAGGGGGACAGGGAAATTCACCCCTCCACTTT. As protein: CASSVGGQGNSPLHF.